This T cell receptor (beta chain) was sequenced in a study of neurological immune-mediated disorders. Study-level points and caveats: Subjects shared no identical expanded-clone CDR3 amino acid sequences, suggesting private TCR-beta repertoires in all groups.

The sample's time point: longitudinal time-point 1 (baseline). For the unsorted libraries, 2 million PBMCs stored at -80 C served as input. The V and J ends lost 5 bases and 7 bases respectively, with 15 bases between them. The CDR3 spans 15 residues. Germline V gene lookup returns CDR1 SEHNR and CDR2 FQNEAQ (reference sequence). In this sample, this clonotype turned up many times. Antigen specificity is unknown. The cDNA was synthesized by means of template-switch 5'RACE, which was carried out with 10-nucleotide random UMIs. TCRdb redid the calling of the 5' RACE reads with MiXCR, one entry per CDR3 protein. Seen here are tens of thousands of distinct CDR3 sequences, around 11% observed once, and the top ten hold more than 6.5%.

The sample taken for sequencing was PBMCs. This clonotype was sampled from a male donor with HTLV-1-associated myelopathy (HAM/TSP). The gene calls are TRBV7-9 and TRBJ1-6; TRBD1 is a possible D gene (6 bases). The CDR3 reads CASSPGQGRNSPLHF. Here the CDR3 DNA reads TGTGCCAGCAGCCCAGGGCAGGGGAGGAATTCACCCCTCCACTTT.